The T cell receptor beta chain described here comes from a study of blood T cell repertoires in COVID-19. Assay: immunoSEQ multiplex PCR; the TCRdb copy retains only in-frame clones and omits some. Altogether about 220,000 clones are present, roughly four fifths being singletons, with the ten largest covering about 2.5%. CDR3 length: 15 residues. Trimming removed 1 base from V and 4 bases from J; junction bases left unmatched: 7. CDR1 is MGHRA and CDR2 is YSYEKL in the germline V gene. Sequenced material: peripheral blood. The chain employs TRBV4-1 and TRBJ2-7; 7 bases map to TRBD2. This TCR derives from a woman in her thirties or forties with active or convalescent COVID-19. The CDR3 coding sequence is TGCGCCAGCAGCCAAGTGCGGGAGTCGGGGTACGAGCAGTACTTC. It encodes CASSQVRESGYEQYF.